These 26 T cell receptor beta chains share one sample of origin, sequenced in a study of blood T cell repertoires in COVID-19. The data were produced by immunoSEQ multiplex PCR, yet TCRdb's version contains in-frame clones alone and is incomplete. The sample has around 45,000 clones, under 95% seen once. Input material: peripheral blood. The receptors originated from a man aged 65 to 85 with active COVID-19.

The chain links TRBV30 to TRBJ1-2; 9 bases fit TRBD1. The length of the CDR3 is 12 residues. Germline V gene data show CDR1 as GTSNPN and CDR2 as SVGIG (reference sequence). Trimming at V came to 3 bases and at J to 7 bases, leaving 3 bases not matched to a gene. The CDR3 sequence: CAWRGDRVGYTF. CDR3 DNA: TGTGCCTGGAGAGGGGACAGGGTTGGCTACACCTTC.

This chain links TRBV6-2 or TRBV6-3 with TRBJ2-3; 9 bases align to TRBD1. Germline trimming cut 5 bases from V and 1 base from J; bases unmatched to any gene: 4. Germline-derived CDR1 and CDR2 are MNHEY and SVGEGT. This CDR3 has 15 amino acids. The CDR3: CASSVDRGGTDTQYF. CDR3 in DNA: TGTGCCAGCAGTGTGGACAGGGGTGGCACAGATACGCAGTATTTT.

The chain is built from TRBV19 and TRBJ1-1, with D maybe TRBD1 (6 bases). Germline V gene lookup returns CDR1 LNHDA and CDR2 SQIVND (reference sequence). This CDR3 comprises 16 residues. The V gene lost 2 bases and the J gene lost 1 base, with 14 bases spanning the gap. The CDR3 loop reads CASSIRNRDANTEAFF. CDR3 coding DNA: TGTGCCAGTAGTATACGGAACAGGGACGCGAACACTGAAGCTTTCTTT.

V gene TRBV5-6 combines with J gene TRBJ2-1, with TRBD2 as a possible D gene (6 bases). Germline CDR1 and CDR2: SGHDT and YYEEEE. The length of the CDR3 is 13 residues. V was trimmed by 0 bases and J by 9 bases, leaving 10 bases between them. CDR3 bases: TGTGCCAGCAGCTTGGCACACGGGGGTGAGCAGTTCTTC. Residues: CASSLAHGGEQFF.

The chain couples TRBV5-1 to TRBJ2-1, with 7 positions matching TRBD1. Germline loops: CDR1 SGHRS, CDR2 YFSETQ. The CDR3 sequence is 16 residues long. With V trimmed by 0 bases and J by 6 bases, 9 bases remained unmatched. The CDR3 protein is CASSLVTGQGVNEQFF. CDR3 nucleotide sequence: TGCGCCAGCAGCTTGGTGACTGGGCAGGGGGTCAATGAGCAGTTCTTC.

The rearrangement links TRBV2 to TRBJ2-1, with D maybe TRBD2 (6 bases). Trimming took off 6 bases at V and 15 bases at J, with 18 bases between the two ends. The CDR3 is made up of 12 amino acids. CDR1 and CDR2 (germline): SNHLY, FYNNEI. CDR3 residues: CASRDPVGTLFF. The DNA of the CDR3 is TGTGCCAGCAGGGACCCGGTGGGGACTTTGTTCTTC.

The chain carries TRBV3-1 (or the pseudogene TRBV3-2) and TRBJ2-3, with TRBD1 matching 7 bases. The CDR3 is 15 amino acids. V shed 6 bases and J 2 bases; nucleotides not matched to a gene: 8. Germline lookup yields CDR1 LGHDT and CDR2 YNNKEL (reference sequence). The CDR3 DNA reads TGTGCCAGCAGAACACAGGGGCTCGACACAGATACGCAGTATTTT. This sequence encodes CASRTQGLDTDTQYF.

CDR3 in amino acids: CASSRGGRTYNEQFF. DNA of the CDR3: TGCGCCAGCAGCCGGGGGGGCAGAACCTACAATGAGCAGTTCTTC. This rearrangement joins TRBV5-1 to TRBJ2-1; 8 nucleotides line up with TRBD2. The CDR3 is made up of 15 amino acids. CDR1 and CDR2 (germline): SGHRS, YFSETQ. With 4 bases clipped from V and 2 bases from J, the junction kept 5 bases outside the gene matches.

V gene TRBV2 combines with J gene TRBJ2-7; TRBD1 agrees at 8 bases. This CDR3 contains 13 residues. V lost 6 bases and J lost 3; bases outside the gene matches: 4. Germline V lookup: CDR1 SNHLY, CDR2 FYNNEI. The CDR3 DNA follows: TGTGCCAGCAGCGGGACAGGCGGCTACGAGCAGTACTTC. Encoded protein: CASSGTGGYEQYF.

The chain recombines TRBV5-1 with TRBJ2-7, with D possibly TRBD2 on 7 matching bases. The V end lost 0 bases, the J end lost 7 bases, and 17 bases lay between the germline ends. The germline gives CDR1 SGHRS, CDR2 YFSETQ. The CDR3 consists of 15 residues. The CDR3 nucleotides read TGCGCCAGCAGCTTGGAGGGCGGGGGCTTACGGGAGCAGTACTTC. This translates into CASSLEGGGLREQYF.

The rearrangement joins TRBV3-1 (or the pseudogene TRBV3-2) to TRBJ1-4; D remains ambiguous. Germline CDR1 and CDR2: LGHDT and YNNKEL (reference sequence). This CDR3 has 15 residues. V dropped 1 base and J dropped 0 bases, with 6 bases sitting between them. CDR3 nucleotides: TGTGCCAGCAGCCAAGTACCGGCAACTAATGAAAAACTGTTTTTT. Protein: CASSQVPATNEKLFF.

The J gene is TRBJ1-1, the V gene TRBV5-4, with a weak D call TRBD1 (5 bases). V lost 4 bases and J lost 0, with 13 bases in between. The CDR3 totals 15 residues. Germline V gene data show CDR1 as SGHNT and CDR2 as YYREEE (reference sequence). The CDR3 sequence: CASSPRLGVNTEAFF. The CDR3 DNA is TGTGCCAGCAGCCCCCGCCTAGGGGTGAACACTGAAGCTTTCTTT.

The chain's CDR3 is CASSAHRDRVETQYF. In nucleotides, the CDR3 is TGCGCCAGCAGCGCCCACCGGGACAGGGTTGAGACCCAGTACTTC. The chain couples TRBV10-1 to TRBJ2-5; 9 positions agree with TRBD1. This CDR3 region has 15 residues. In germline, CDR1 is WNHNN, CDR2 SYGVQD (reference sequence). With V trimmed by 6 bases and J by 5 bases, 10 bases remained unmatched.

This chain joins TRBV7-2 and TRBJ2-5, with TRBD1 matching 12 bases. Germline CDR1 reads SGHTA; CDR2 reads FQGNSA. The CDR3 has 15 residues. The trim removed 5 bases at V and 5 bases at J, leaving 6 bases unmatched. The CDR3 protein is CASSLWDRGRETQYF. The CDR3 nucleotides are TGTGCCAGCAGCCTCTGGGACAGGGGGCGGGAGACCCAGTACTTC.

The J gene is TRBJ1-5, the V gene TRBV20-1; D might be TRBD1 (5 bases). The V gene's germline CDR1 is DFQATT and CDR2 SNEGSKA (reference sequence). CDR3 length: 20 residues. Trimming removed 3 bases at V and 2 bases at J, with 29 bases between. The DNA for the CDR3 is TGCAGTGCTAGTTATGCCATGGGGCGAGATTCGGGGAGGGGCAATCAGCCCCAGCATTTT. Translation: CSASYAMGRDSGRGNQPQHF.

The chain recombines TRBV6-1 with TRBJ2-4, with 9 bases aligning to TRBD1. The CDR3 has 18 residues. The V gene's germline CDR1 is MNHNS and CDR2 SASEGT. With V trimmed by 0 bases and J by 0 bases, 6 bases remained unmatched. This chain's CDR3 is CASSEAPQGAKAKNIQYF. The CDR3 nucleotides are TGTGCCAGCAGTGAAGCCCCACAGGGGGCAAAAGCCAAAAACATTCAGTACTTC.

The chain carries TRBV7-9 and TRBJ2-7; D unresolved. The germline CDR1 and CDR2 sequences are SEHNR and FQNEAQ (reference sequence). The CDR3 sequence is 12 residues long. V was shortened by 2 bases and J by 6 bases, with 8 bases between the two germline ends. CDR3 nucleotide sequence: TGTGCCAGCAGCTTAATCGGTTTCGAGCAGTACTTC. Translating it yields CASSLIGFEQYF.

The chain carries TRBV29-1 and TRBJ2-7; a possible D gene is TRBD1 (6 bases). With 6 bases removed from V and 5 bases from J, the gap between germline ends came to 20 bases. The CDR3 loop spans 14 amino acids. CDR1 is SQVTM and CDR2 is ANQGSEA in the germline V gene. The CDR3 DNA sequence: TGCAGCGTGGCCCCAGGACAGTCTTGGAACGAGCAGTACTTC. Protein: CSVAPGQSWNEQYF.

This clone has a handful of counts. The rearrangement links TRBV2 to TRBJ2-7, with a weak D call TRBD1 (6 bases). Deletions cut 8 bases from V and 3 bases from J, with 17 bases between. The CDR3 has 14 amino acids. Per the germline V gene, CDR1 is SNHLY and CDR2 is FYNNEI. CDR3: CASGLRTDYYEQYF. In DNA, the CDR3 is TGTGCCAGCGGTCTTCGGACAGACTACTACGAGCAGTACTTC.

The rearrangement uses TRBV5-4 and TRBJ2-7, with 8 bases matching TRBD1. Trimming removed 0 bases from V and 3 bases from J; junction bases left unmatched: 5. Germline V gene sequence: CDR1 SGHNT, CDR2 YYREEE (reference sequence). This CDR3 contains 15 residues. Here the CDR3 reads CASSLAGTGGYEQYF. CDR3 nucleotides: TGTGCCAGCAGCTTGGCCGGTACAGGGGGCTACGAGCAGTACTTC.

The V gene is TRBV11-3, the J gene TRBJ1-1; perhaps TRBD1 as D (6 bases). V lost 2 bases and J lost 7, with 11 bases in between. The CDR3 contains 13 residues. Germline values: CDR1 SGHNT, CDR2 YENEEA. CDR3: CASSLRGGDEAFF. The CDR3 DNA is TGTGCCAGCAGCTTAAGGGGGGGAGATGAAGCTTTCTTT.

This chain connects TRBV30 to TRBJ1-1; the D gene is possibly TRBD1 (5 bases). The CDR3 sequence is 14 residues long. The germline V and J ends were trimmed by 2 bases and 0 bases, with 10 bases remaining between them. The germline gives CDR1 GTSNPN, CDR2 SVGIG (reference sequence). CDR3 residues: CAWSTRQLNTEAFF. In DNA, the CDR3 is TGTGCCTGGAGTACCCGACAGTTGAACACTGAAGCTTTCTTT. The full variable domain, completed using reference TRBV30 and TRBJ1-1, is SQTIHQWPATLVQPVGSPLSLECTVEGTSNPNLYWYRQAAGRGLQLLFYSVGIGQISSEVPQNLSASRPQDRQFILSSKKLLLSDSGFYLCAWSTRQLNTEAFFGQGTRLTVV.

The chain is built from TRBV9 and TRBJ2-3; D is possibly TRBD1 (5 bases). The CDR3 is 14 amino acids. Germline V gene sequence: CDR1 SGDLS, CDR2 YYNGEE. V shed 5 bases and J shed 2 bases, with 12 bases lying between them. CDR3 loop: CASSRDSNTDTQYF. The CDR3 DNA sequence: TGTGCCAGCAGTAGAGACAGCAACACAGATACGCAGTATTTT.

This chain links TRBV6-4 with TRBJ1-1, with TRBD1 matching 11 bases. Trimming at V came to 2 bases and at J to 11 bases, leaving 7 bases not matched to a gene. CDR1 MRHNA and CDR2 SNTAGT come from the germline V gene. The CDR3 runs 14 residues. CDR3 coding DNA: TGTGCCAGCAGTGACCACGGGACAGGGGGGAGGGCTTTCTTT. It specifies CASSDHGTGGRAFF.

This sequence joins TRBV18 and TRBJ2-5, with 8 positions matching TRBD2. Germline V gene sequence: CDR1 KGHSH, CDR2 LQKENI. V lost 1 base and J lost 1; bases outside the gene matches: 2. The CDR3 spans 15 residues. The CDR3: CASSPRTSGQETQYF. DNA for the CDR3: TGTGCCAGCTCACCACGAACTAGCGGCCAAGAGACCCAGTACTTC.

As concerns this clone: The same CDR3 can be traced to other DNA sequences in this sample. The chain uses TRBV5-1 and TRBJ1-2, with D hard to call. This CDR3 contains 13 residues. The ends were cut back, 0 bases at V and 7 bases at J, with 10 bases in the middle. The V gene's germline CDR1 is SGHRS and CDR2 YFSETQ. CDR3 bases: TGCGCCAGCAGCTTGGGACAAGGAAGTGGCTACACCTTC. The encoded protein is CASSLGQGSGYTF.